This T cell receptor beta chain was documented in a study of blood T cell repertoires in COVID-19. For the study at large: There were acute and convalescent COVID-19 samples, and they came from the United States, Italy and Spain.

The CDR3 is 16 amino acids. Trimming cost V 2 bases and J 0 bases, with 8 bases left between them. Germline V gene sequence: CDR1 SGHAT, CDR2 FQNNGV. In the source study's methods: Quantification of nucleated cells was approximated via reference gene primer amplification. The data were produced by immunoSEQ multiplex PCR, yet TCRdb's version contains in-frame clones alone and is incomplete. V, J and clone size are taken as reported in that table, and D and trimming were inferred from the DNA itself. The sample holds 150,000 or so clones, approximately 82% seen once. This sequence joins TRBV11-2 and TRBJ1-6; no reliable D call. The sequencing sample was made of peripheral blood. This clonotype was sampled from a woman of 80 years or more with acute or convalescent COVID-19. CDR3 amino acids: CASSLPTSSYNSPLHF. DNA of the CDR3: TGTGCCAGCAGCTTACCCACGAGCTCCTATAATTCACCCCTCCACTTT. Using reference TRBV11-2 and TRBJ1-6 for the parts outside the CDR3, the full variable domain is EAGVAQSPRYKIIEKRQSVAFWCNPISGHATLYWYQQILGQGPKLLIQFQNNGVVDDSQLPKDRFSAERLKGVDSTLKIQPAKLEDSAVYLCASSLPTSSYNSPLHFGNGTRLTVT.